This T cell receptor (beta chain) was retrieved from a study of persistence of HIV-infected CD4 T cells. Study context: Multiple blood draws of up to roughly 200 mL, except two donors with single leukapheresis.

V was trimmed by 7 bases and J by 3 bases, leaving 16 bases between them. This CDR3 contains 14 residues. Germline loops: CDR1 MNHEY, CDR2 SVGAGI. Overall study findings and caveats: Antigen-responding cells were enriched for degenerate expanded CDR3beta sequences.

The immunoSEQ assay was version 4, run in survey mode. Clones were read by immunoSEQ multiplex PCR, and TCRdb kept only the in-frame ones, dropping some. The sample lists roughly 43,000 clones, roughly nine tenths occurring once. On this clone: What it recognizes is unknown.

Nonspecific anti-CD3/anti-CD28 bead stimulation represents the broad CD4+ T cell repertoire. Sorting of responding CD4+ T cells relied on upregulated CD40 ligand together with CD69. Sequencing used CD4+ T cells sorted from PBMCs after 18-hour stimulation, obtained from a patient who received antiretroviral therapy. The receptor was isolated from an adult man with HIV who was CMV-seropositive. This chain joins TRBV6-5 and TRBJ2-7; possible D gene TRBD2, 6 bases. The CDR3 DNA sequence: TGTGCCAGCATTGGAGGGACCTTAGACTACGAGCAGTACTTC. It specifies CASIGGTLDYEQYF.